What follows are 20 T cell receptor beta chains derived from one specimen sequenced in a study of sequential checkpoint blockade in melanoma. Treatment indicated: randomized to nivolumab then ipilimumab (arm A) or the reverse (arm B). Using immunoSEQ multiplex PCR, the repertoire was profiled, and TCRdb retains in-frame clones only, with some absent. The sample has about 3,500 clones; roughly 21% are singletons. Sequenced here: tumor tissue (inferred from file names), sampled from a patient given nivolumab and ipilimumab in sequence. The receptors come from a human patient with melanoma. Some clones in this sample may be carry-over from other donors' samples.

This chain connects TRBV6-8 to TRBJ2-3; D may correspond to TRBD1 or TRBD2 (5 bases each). Germline assignment: CDR1 MNHGY and CDR2 SAAAGT. Deletions cut 5 bases from V and 1 base from J, with 13 bases between. This CDR3 has 15 amino acids. CDR3 sequence reads: CASSQRDPRTDTQYF. The CDR3 nucleotides are TGTGCCAGCAGTCAACGGGACCCTCGCACAGATACGCAGTATTTT.

The table lists this clone with a few counts. J is TRBJ1-5 and V is TRBV11-3; D is undetermined. V was trimmed by 3 bases and J by 0 bases, leaving 9 bases between them. This CDR3 region has 15 residues. CDR1 and CDR2 (germline): SGHNT, YENEEA. The DNA of the CDR3 is TGTGCCAGCAGCTTGGGCCCGTATAGCAATCAGCCCCAGCATTTT. It encodes CASSLGPYSNQPQHF.

This clone was counted many times. The chain combines TRBV6-8 with TRBJ2-7, with 8 bases identical to TRBD1. The CDR3 totals 14 residues. The V gene end was trimmed by 10 bases and the J gene end by 3 bases; junction bases not matched to a gene: 11. The germline gives CDR1 MNHGY, CDR2 SAAAGT. The CDR3 nucleotides are TGTGCCATCAATGGACAGGGTGGAGGCTACGAGCAGTACTTC. It translates to CAINGQGGGYEQYF.

This clone is classed as medium-sized. The chain uses TRBV6-8 and TRBJ2-4, with 9 bases that match TRBD2. V dropped 0 bases and J dropped 0; count of bases not matched to a gene: 9. The V gene's germline CDR1 is MNHGY and CDR2 SAAAGT. The CDR3 length is 19 residues. CDR3 sequence reads: CASSYSAGGTSLAKNIQYF. The CDR3, as DNA: TGTGCCAGCAGTTACTCAGCGGGGGGAACTTCTCTAGCCAAAAACATTCAGTACTTC.

This clone has a handful of counts. The V and J genes are TRBV30 and TRBJ2-5; D is ambiguous. V lost 0 bases, J lost 7 bases, and 9 bases lay in between. This CDR3 has 12 amino acids. Germline V gene sequence: CDR1 GTSNPN, CDR2 SVGIG (reference sequence). DNA of the CDR3: TGTGCCTGGAGTGTTCCCGATTGGACCCAGTACTTC. This encodes CAWSVPDWTQYF.

This clone was seen only once. The chain links TRBV19 to TRBJ1-1; D is uncertain. V was cut by 6 bases and J by 9 bases, with 17 bases left in between. The CDR3 consists of 13 residues. Germline V gene sequence: CDR1 LNHDA, CDR2 SQIVND (reference sequence). In nucleotides, the CDR3 is TGTGCCAGTAGGGGTCTGGGCACATCTAAAGCTTTCTTT. Translating it yields CASRGLGTSKAFF.

This rearrangement joins TRBV6-7 to TRBJ1-1; D remains ambiguous. TRBV6-7 belongs to the ORF category, with a function that is uncertain. The CDR3 totals 11 residues. Deletions cut 6 bases from V and 1 base from J, with 3 bases between. The CDR3, as DNA: TGTGCCAGCAGCCCGAACACTGAAGCTTTCTTT. Protein: CASSPNTEAFF.

This clone rates as medium-sized. The genes are TRBV11-3 and TRBJ2-2; 7 bases agree with TRBD2. Germline CDR1 and CDR2: SGHNT and YENEEA. The V and J ends lost 3 bases and 1 base, in that order; junction bases with no gene match: 11. This CDR3 is 18 amino acids long. This CDR3 reads CASSLRGKAGLNTGELFF. CDR3 bases: TGTGCCAGCAGCTTGAGGGGAAAAGCGGGGTTGAACACCGGGGAGCTGTTTTTT.

V is TRBV10-2 and J is TRBJ2-2; D remains unclear. Trimming left V 0 bases short and J 5 bases short, with 4 bases between. The CDR3 consists of 13 residues. Germline-derived CDR1 and CDR2 are WSHSY and SAAADI. The CDR3 nucleotides are TGCGCCAGCAGTGAGTCACGTACCGGGGAGCTGTTTTTT. This encodes CASSESRTGELFF.

The CDR3 coding sequence is TGTGCCAGCAGCTTAGTCGGGACTACTAAAGAGACCCAGTACTTC. Translating gives CASSLVGTTKETQYF. This chain uses TRBV11-3 with TRBJ2-5, with 7 bases lining up with TRBD2. Germline lookup yields CDR1 SGHNT and CDR2 YENEEA. Germline trimming cut 1 base from V and 3 bases from J; bases unmatched to any gene: 5. The CDR3 has 15 amino acids. The entire variable domain, with the rest obtained from reference TRBV11-3 and TRBJ2-5, is as follows: EAGVVQSPRYKIIEKKQPVAFWCNPISGHNTLYWYLQNLGQGPELLIRYENEEAVDDSQLPKDRFSAERLKGVDSTLKIQPAELGDSAVYLCASSLVGTTKETQYFGPGTRLLVL.

The J gene is TRBJ2-2, the V gene TRBV10-1; D not certain. From germline, CDR1 is WNHNN and CDR2 SYGVQD (reference sequence). The V end lost 6 bases, the J end lost 3 bases, and 2 bases lay between the germline ends. This CDR3 has 11 residues. The DNA of the CDR3 is TGCGCCAGCAGGGACACCGGGGAGCTGTTTTTT. This encodes CASRDTGELFF.

In this sample, this clone is medium-sized. The chain carries TRBV11-3 and TRBJ2-7; TRBD1 matches 7 bases. V gave up 6 bases and J gave up 2 bases; unmatched junction bases: 7. This CDR3 region has 14 residues. Germline V CDR1 and CDR2: SGHNT, YENEEA. CDR3: CASRRTGSTYEQYF. Here the CDR3 DNA reads TGTGCCAGCAGGAGGACAGGATCTACCTACGAGCAGTACTTC.

This chain connects TRBV29-1 to TRBJ1-6; D unresolved. CDR3 length equals 13 residues. V gave up 4 bases and J gave up 5 bases, with 9 bases separating them. CDR1 and CDR2 (germline): SQVTM, ANQGSEA. The CDR3 region is CSVGGTNNSPLHF. CDR3 DNA: TGCAGCGTTGGGGGAACAAATAATTCACCCCTCCACTTT.

This clone is labeled as large. This rearrangement joins TRBV5-1 to TRBJ1-4; D is uncertain. The V gene's germline CDR1 is SGHRS and CDR2 YFSETQ. This CDR3 contains 14 residues. Trimming stripped 4 bases from V and 5 bases from J, with 12 bases between. The CDR3 nucleotides read TGCGCCAGCAGCCTTGACGGATTGAATGAAAAACTGTTTTTT. It specifies CASSLDGLNEKLFF.

This clone is categorized as medium-sized. CDR3 sequence: CASSDNRVNTEAFF. CDR3 in DNA: TGTGCCAGCAGTGACAACAGGGTAAACACTGAAGCTTTCTTT. The chain employs TRBV6-8 and TRBJ1-1; tentatively, D is TRBD1 (6 bases). The CDR3 covers 14 residues. The V and J ends lost 5 bases and 2 bases respectively, with 12 bases between them. The V gene's germline CDR1 is MNHGY and CDR2 SAAAGT.

By share, this clone ranks as medium-sized. This chain connects TRBV9 to TRBJ1-1, with D possibly TRBD1 on 6 matching bases. V was pared by 4 bases and J by 1 base, with 14 bases between. Germline CDR1 is SGDLS and CDR2 is YYNGEE. CDR3 length: 15 residues. CDR3 coding DNA: TGTGCCAGCAGCTCCTCGACAGGCCAGAACACTGAAGCTTTCTTT. Translation: CASSSSTGQNTEAFF.

The chain couples TRBV11-3 to TRBJ2-4; D not certain. CDR1 is SGHNT, CDR2 YENEEA, per germline. The V and J ends lost 4 bases and 1 base respectively, with 11 bases between them. The CDR3 contains 15 residues. The CDR3 sequence: CASSSPTLAKNIQYF. CDR3 nucleotides: TGTGCCAGCAGCTCCCCGACTCTGGCCAAAAACATTCAGTACTTC.

J is TRBJ1-2 and V is TRBV14; TRBD1 might be the D (6 bases). Germline CDR1 is SGHDN and CDR2 is FVKESK. The CDR3 extends over 14 amino acids. V dropped 4 bases and J dropped 7 bases, with 16 bases sitting between them. For the CDR3, the DNA is TGTGCCAGCAGCCCCCTTGGGGGCCCCGCTGGCTACACCTTC. Its protein is CASSPLGGPAGYTF.

This clone was seen more than once but under ten times. This chain links TRBV6-8 with TRBJ2-7, with 7 bases identical to TRBD2. CDR1 MNHGY and CDR2 SAAAGT come from the germline V gene. With V trimmed by 4 bases and J by 3 bases, 6 bases remained unmatched. The CDR3 covers 14 residues. In DNA form, the CDR3 reads TGTGCCAGCAGTTCTTTCCGGGACTACTACGAGCAGTACTTC. As protein: CASSSFRDYYEQYF.

This clone is labeled as medium-sized (0.01 to 0.1%). The J gene is TRBJ2-7, the V gene TRBV6-8; tentative D call: TRBD1 (6 bases). CDR1 and CDR2 from the germline V gene are MNHGY and SAAAGT. The CDR3 covers 12 residues. The germline V and J ends were trimmed by 6 bases and 3 bases, with 9 bases remaining between them. The CDR3 DNA reads TGTGCCAGCAGGGAAGGGGGCTACGAGCAGTACTTC. This gives the protein CASREGGYEQYF.